This T cell receptor (beta chain) emerged from a study of CXCR3-negative and CXCR3-positive naive CD8 T cells. Broader study findings: Similar levels of surface CD5 were seen between naive subsets; TCR strength was inferred from TRB CDR3 properties.

In preparing the TRB cDNA libraries, 5' RACE with UMI labels was used. One entry per CDR3 protein, without DNA, is what TCRdb gives after re-calling the 5' RACE reads. The data show around 40,000 distinct CDR3 sequences, and the top ten clones hold 14% to 15%. The CDR3 is 18 amino acids. CDR1 SGHVS and CDR2 FNYEAQ come from the germline V gene. Comments on this clonotype: The target antigen is unknown.

This TCR was sampled from a human donor in good health. Some clones in this sample may be carry-over from other donors' samples. The specimen sequenced was memory CD8+ T cells from blood. V and J are TRBV7-6 and TRBJ2-3; the D gene TCRdb calls, TRBD2, cannot be checked with no DNA. The CDR3 is CASSSGLRDYQYTDTQYF.